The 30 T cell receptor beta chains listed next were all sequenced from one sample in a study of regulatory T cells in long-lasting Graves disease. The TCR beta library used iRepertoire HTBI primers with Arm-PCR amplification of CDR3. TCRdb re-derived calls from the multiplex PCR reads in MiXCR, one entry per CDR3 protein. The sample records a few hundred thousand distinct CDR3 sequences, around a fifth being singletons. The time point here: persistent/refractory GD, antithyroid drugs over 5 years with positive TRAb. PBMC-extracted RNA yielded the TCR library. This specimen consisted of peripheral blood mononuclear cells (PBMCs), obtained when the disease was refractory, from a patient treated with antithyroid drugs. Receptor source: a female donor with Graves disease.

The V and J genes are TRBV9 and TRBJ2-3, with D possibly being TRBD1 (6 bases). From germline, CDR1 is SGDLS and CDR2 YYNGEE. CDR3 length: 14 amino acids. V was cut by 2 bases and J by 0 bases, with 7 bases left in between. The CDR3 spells CASSVGQSTDTQYF. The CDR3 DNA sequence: TGTGCCAGCAGCGTCGGACAGAGCACAGATACGCAGTATTTT.

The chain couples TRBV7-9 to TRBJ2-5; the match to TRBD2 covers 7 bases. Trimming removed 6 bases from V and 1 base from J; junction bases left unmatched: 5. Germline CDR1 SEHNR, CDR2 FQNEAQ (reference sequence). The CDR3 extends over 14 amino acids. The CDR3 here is CASRSGVFQETQYF. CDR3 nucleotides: TGTGCCAGCAGAAGCGGGGTCTTCCAAGAGACCCAGTACTTC. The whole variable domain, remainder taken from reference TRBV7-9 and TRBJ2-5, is DTGVSQNPRHKITKRGQNVTFRCDPISEHNRLYWYRQTLGQGPEFLTYFQNEAQLEKSRLLSDRFSAERPKGSFSTLEIQRTEQGDSAMYLCASRSGVFQETQYFGPGTRLLVL.

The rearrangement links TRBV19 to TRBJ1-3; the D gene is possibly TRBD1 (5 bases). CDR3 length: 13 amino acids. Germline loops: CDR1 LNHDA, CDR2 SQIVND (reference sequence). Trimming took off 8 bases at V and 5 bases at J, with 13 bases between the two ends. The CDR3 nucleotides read TGTGCCAGTGGGACGGGGGATAGAAACACCATATATTTT. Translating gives CASGTGDRNTIYF. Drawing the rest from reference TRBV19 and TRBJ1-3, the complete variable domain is DGGITQSPKYLFRKEGQNVTLSCEQNLNHDAMYWYRQDPGQGLRLIYYSQIVNDFQKGDIAEGYSVSREKKESFPLTVTSAQKNPTAFYLCASGTGDRNTIYFGEGSWLTVV.

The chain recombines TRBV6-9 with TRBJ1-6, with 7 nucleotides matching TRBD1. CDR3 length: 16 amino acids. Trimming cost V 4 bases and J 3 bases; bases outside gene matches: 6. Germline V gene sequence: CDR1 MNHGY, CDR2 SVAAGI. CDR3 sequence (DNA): TGTGCCAGCAGTTCTCGGGACAGAAGCTATAATTCACCCCTCCACTTT. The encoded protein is CASSSRDRSYNSPLHF.

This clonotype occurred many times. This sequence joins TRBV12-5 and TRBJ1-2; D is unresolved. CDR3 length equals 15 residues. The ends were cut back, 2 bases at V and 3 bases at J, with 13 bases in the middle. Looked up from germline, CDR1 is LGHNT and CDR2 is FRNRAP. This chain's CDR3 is CASGLPLGRDYGYTF. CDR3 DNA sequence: TGTGCTAGTGGTTTGCCACTTGGTAGGGACTATGGCTACACCTTC.

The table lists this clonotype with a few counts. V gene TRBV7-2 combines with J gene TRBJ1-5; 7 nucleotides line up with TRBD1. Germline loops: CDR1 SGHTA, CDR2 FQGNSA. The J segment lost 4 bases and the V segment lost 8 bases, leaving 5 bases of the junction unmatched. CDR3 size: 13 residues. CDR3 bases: TGTGCCAGCGGGGACAGCTGGAATCAGCCCCAGCATTTT. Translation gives CASGDSWNQPQHF.

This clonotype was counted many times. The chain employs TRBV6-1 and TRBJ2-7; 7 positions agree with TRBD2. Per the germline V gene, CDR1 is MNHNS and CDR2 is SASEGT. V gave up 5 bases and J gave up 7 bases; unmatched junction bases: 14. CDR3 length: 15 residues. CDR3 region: CASSPVTSPKREQYF. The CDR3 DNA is TGTGCCAGCAGTCCGGTGACTAGCCCAAAGCGAGAGCAGTACTTC.

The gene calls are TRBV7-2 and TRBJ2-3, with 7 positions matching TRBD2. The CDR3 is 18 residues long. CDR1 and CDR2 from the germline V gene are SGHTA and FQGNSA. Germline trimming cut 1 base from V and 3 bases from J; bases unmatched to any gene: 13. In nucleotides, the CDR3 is TGTGCCAGCAGCTTAGGAGGTTGGGCGGGAGCGGAAACAGATACGCAGTATTTT. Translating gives CASSLGGWAGAETDTQYF.

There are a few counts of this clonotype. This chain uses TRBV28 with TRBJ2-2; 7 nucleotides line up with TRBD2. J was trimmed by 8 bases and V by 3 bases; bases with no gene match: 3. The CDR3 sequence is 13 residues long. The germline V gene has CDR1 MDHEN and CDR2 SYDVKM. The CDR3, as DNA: TGTGCCAGCAGTTTCAGCGGGAATGGGGAGCTGTTTTTT. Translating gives CASSFSGNGELFF.

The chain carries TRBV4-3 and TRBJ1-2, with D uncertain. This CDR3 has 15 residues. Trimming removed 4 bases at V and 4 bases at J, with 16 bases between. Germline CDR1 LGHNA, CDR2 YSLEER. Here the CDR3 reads CASSPLEVDLYGYTF. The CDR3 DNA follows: TGCGCCAGCAGCCCTCTCGAGGTGGACCTCTATGGCTACACCTTC.

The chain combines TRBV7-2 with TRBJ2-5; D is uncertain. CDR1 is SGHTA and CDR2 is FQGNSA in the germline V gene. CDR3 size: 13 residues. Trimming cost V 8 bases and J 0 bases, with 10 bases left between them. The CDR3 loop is CASAPRDQETQYF. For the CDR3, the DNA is TGTGCCAGCGCCCCCCGAGACCAAGAGACCCAGTACTTC. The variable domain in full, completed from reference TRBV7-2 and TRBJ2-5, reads GAGVSQSPSNKVTEKGKDVELRCDPISGHTALYWYRQSLGQGLEFLIYFQGNSAPDKSGLPSDRFSAERTGGSVSTLTIQRTQQEDSAVYLCASAPRDQETQYFGPGTRLLVL.

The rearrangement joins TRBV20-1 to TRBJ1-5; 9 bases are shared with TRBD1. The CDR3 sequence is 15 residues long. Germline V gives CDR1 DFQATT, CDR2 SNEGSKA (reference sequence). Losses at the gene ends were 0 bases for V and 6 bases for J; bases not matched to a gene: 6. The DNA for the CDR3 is TGCAGTGCTAGAGACGACAGGGGGAGAGTTCAGCCCCAGCATTTT. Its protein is CSARDDRGRVQPQHF.

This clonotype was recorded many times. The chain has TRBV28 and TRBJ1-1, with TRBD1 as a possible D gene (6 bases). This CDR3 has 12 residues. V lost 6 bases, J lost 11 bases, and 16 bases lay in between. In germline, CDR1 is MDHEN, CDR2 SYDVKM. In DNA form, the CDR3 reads TGTGCCAGCAGCCGCCCGGGGGCTCGTGCTTTCTTT. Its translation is CASSRPGARAFF. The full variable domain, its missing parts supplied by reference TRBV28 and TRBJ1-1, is DVKVTQSSRYLVKRTGEKVFLECVQDMDHENMFWYRQDPGLGLRLIYFSYDVKMKEKGDIPEGYSVSREKKERFSLILESASTNQTSMYLCASSRPGARAFFGQGTRLTVV.

This CDR3 is CSVGRSAYEQYF. The CDR3 bases are TGCAGCGTTGGGAGGTCTGCCTACGAGCAGTACTTC. This rearrangement joins TRBV29-1 to TRBJ2-7; possible D gene TRBD2, 5 bases. V lost 4 bases and J 2 bases, leaving 9 bases between the germline ends. CDR1 and CDR2 from the germline V gene are SQVTM and ANQGSEA. CDR3 length equals 12 residues.

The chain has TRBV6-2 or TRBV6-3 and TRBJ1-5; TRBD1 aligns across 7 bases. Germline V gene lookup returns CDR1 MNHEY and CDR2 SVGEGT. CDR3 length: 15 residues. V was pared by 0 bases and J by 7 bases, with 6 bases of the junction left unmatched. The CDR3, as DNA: TGTGCCAGCAGTTACTCGAGACAGGGAGGACAGCCCCAGCATTTT. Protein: CASSYSRQGGQPQHF.

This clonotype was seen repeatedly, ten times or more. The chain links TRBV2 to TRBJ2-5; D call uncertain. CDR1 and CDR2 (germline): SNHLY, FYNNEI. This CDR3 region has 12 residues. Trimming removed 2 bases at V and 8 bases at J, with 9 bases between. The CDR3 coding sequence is TGTGCCAGCAGTGAATGGATGGGAACCCAGTACTTC. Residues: CASSEWMGTQYF.

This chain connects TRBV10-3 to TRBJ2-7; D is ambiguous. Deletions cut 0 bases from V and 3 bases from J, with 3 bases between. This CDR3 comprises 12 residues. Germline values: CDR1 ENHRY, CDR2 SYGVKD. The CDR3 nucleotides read TGTGCCATCAGTGAGTCTGACTACGAGCAGTACTTC. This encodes CAISESDYEQYF.

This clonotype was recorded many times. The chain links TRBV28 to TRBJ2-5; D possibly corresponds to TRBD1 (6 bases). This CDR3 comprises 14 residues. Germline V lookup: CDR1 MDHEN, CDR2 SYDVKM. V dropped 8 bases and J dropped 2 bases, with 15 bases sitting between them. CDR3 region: CASVQGQPQETQYF. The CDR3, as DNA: TGTGCCAGCGTTCAGGGGCAGCCTCAAGAGACCCAGTACTTC.

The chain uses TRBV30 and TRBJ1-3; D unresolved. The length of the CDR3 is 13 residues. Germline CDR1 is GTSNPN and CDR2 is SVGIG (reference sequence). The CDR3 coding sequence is TGTGGTAGAGGTGGCAACTCTGGAAACACCATATATTTT. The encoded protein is CGRGGNSGNTIYF.

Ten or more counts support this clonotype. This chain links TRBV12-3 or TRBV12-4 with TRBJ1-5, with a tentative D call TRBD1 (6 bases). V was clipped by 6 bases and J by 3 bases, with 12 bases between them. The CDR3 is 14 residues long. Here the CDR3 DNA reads TGTGCCAGCAGCCCGGACAGAGACAATCAGCCCCAGCATTTT. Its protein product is CASSPDRDNQPQHF.

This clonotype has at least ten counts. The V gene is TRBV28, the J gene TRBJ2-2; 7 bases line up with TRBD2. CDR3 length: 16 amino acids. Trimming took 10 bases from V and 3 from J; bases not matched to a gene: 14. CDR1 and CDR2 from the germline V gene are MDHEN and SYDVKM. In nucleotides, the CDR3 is TGTGCCACTAAACCGCAGGCTAGCGGATACACCGGGGAGCTGTTTTTT. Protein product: CATKPQASGYTGELFF.

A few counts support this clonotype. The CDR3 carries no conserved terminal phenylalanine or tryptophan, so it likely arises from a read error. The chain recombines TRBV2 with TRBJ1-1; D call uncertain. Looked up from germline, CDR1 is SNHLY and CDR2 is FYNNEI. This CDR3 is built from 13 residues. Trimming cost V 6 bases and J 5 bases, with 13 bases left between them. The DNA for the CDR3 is TGTGCCAGCAGCCACCCCCTTGGGACTGAAGCTTTCCTT. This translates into CASSHPLGTEAFL.

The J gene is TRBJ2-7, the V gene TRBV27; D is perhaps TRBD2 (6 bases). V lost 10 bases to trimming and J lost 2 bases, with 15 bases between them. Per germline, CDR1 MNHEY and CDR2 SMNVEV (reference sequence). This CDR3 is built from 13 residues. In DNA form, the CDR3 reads TGTGCCACCCGGAGGGGTTGGGCCTACGAGCAGTACTTC. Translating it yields CATRRGWAYEQYF.

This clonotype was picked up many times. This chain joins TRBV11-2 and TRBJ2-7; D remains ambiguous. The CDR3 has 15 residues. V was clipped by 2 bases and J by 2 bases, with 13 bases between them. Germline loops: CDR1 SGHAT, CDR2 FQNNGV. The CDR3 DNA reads TGTGCCAGCAGCTTACGCATGGAAGGACCCTACGAGCAGTACTTC. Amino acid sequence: CASSLRMEGPYEQYF.

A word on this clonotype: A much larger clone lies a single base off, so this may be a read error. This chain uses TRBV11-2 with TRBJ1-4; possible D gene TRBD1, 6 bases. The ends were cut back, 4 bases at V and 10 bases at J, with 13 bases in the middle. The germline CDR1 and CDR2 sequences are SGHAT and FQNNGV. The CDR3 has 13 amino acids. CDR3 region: CASSSGQSGKLFF. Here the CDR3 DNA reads TGTGCCAGCAGCTCAGGACAGAGTGGAAAACTGTTTTTT.

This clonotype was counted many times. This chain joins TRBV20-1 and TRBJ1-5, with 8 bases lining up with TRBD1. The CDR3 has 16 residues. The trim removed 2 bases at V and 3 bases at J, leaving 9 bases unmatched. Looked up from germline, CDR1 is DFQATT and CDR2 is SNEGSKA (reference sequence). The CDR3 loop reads CSARPRPDRANQPQHF. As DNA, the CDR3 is TGCAGTGCTAGACCACGCCCGGACAGGGCCAATCAGCCCCAGCATTTT.

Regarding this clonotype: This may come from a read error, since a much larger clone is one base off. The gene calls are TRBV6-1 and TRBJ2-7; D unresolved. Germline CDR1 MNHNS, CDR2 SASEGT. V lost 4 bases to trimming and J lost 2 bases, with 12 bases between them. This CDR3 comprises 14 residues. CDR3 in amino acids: CASSGVGFTYEQYF. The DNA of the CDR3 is TGTGCCAGCAGTGGGGTGGGATTTACCTACGAGCAGTACTTC.

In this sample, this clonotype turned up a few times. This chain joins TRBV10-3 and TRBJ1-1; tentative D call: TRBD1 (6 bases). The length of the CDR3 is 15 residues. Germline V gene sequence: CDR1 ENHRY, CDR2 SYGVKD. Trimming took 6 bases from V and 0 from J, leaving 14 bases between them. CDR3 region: CAIRGQLTMNTEAFF. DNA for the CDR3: TGTGCCATCAGAGGACAGTTGACCATGAACACTGAAGCTTTCTTT.

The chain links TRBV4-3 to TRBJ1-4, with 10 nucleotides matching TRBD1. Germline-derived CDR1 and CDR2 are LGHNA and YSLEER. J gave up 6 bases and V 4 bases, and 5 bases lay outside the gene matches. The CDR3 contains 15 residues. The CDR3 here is CASSPLGTGDEKLFF. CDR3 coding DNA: TGCGCCAGCAGCCCCTTAGGGACAGGGGATGAAAAACTGTTTTTT.

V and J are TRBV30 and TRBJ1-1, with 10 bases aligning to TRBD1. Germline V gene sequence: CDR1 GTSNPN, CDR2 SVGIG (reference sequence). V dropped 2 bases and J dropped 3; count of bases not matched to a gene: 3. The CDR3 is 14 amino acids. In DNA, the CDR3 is TGTGCCTGGAGTCTTGGGACAGGGGACACTGAAGCTTTCTTT. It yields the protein CAWSLGTGDTEAFF.